This T cell receptor beta chain was identified during a study of T cell repertoires in cytomegalovirus infection (dated by TCRdb to about 2019). Background for the entire study: Donor HLA type was relevant to the analysis, because carriage of CMV infection together with the matching HLA type was indicated by public TCR beta signatures.

The paper's findings and limits, for the study overall: The ex vivo response was dominated by HLA-C-restricted CMV-specific TCR beta clonotypes, which also provided the single most frequent clonotype in two of eight donors. Carriers of CMV infection plus the relevant HLA type were discriminated by the cumulative frequency of public TCR beta family members in the study cohort and in an independent approximately 350-donor cohort.

Notes on this clonotype: This clone's antigen is unknown. The sample holds no much larger clone one base away, and base qualities are not on file.

From the cysteine up to the phenylalanine, the CDR3 has a length of 13 residues. Just CDR3 DNA is preserved here, 39 bases in frame from base 1. V sheds 3 bases and J sheds 3 bases, leaving 9 bases between their ends. Looking up the germline V gene yields CDR1 SGHDN and CDR2 FVKESK. This sample was sequenced with an Illumina HiSeq 1500. TCRdb cleaned the public reads at Q25 with fastp, built clones with MiXCR and kept in-frame beta chains. Identical CDR3 protein sequences are pooled into one entry, listed with their most common genes and DNA. This sample is represented by approximately 700,000 distinct CDR3 sequences; 35% to 45% of them were singletons. Around 2.8% of the sample rests with the top ten.

Material: PBMCs. The V and J segments used are TRBV14 and TRBJ2-7, with the D gene not confidently named. This receptor was taken from a human donor in good health (CMV status not recorded). Some clones in this sample may be carry-over from other donors' samples. The CDR3 protein: CASSQGLLYEQYF. The DNA reads TGTGCCAGCAGCCAGGGTCTACTCTACGAGCAGTACTTC.